The 25 T cell receptor beta chains below were found in one sample sequenced in a study of blood T cell repertoires in COVID-19. The method was immunoSEQ multiplex PCR; TCRdb's version includes in-frame clones alone and lacks a portion of them. The data hold 450,000 or so clones, with roughly nine tenths observed a single time. Sequencing input: peripheral blood. The receptors were sampled from a man aged 18 to 30 with COVID-19, enrolled during active disease.

This clone was picked up one time. V usage is TRBV13 and J usage is TRBJ2-5; the match to TRBD2 covers 7 bases. Germline V gene sequence: CDR1 PRHDT, CDR2 FYEKMQ (reference sequence). The V and J ends lost 5 bases and 5 bases, in that order; junction bases with no gene match: 8. CDR3 size: 14 residues. The CDR3 DNA reads TGTGCCAGCAGCCCCGGGGAGGGCAGGGAGACCCAGTACTTC. It yields the protein CASSPGEGRETQYF.

This chain uses TRBV7-9 with TRBJ2-3; D is perhaps TRBD1 (5 bases). The CDR3 runs to 15 residues. Germline-derived CDR1 and CDR2 are SEHNR and FQNEAQ (reference sequence). V lost 5 bases, J lost 5 bases, and 17 bases lay in between. The CDR3 protein is CASSVGARFGDTQYF. The CDR3 DNA reads TGTGCCAGCAGCGTAGGGGCACGGTTCGGAGATACGCAGTATTTT.

The V call is TRBV29-1, the J call TRBJ1-1, with D hard to call. V was shortened by 7 bases and J by 0 bases, with 6 bases between the two germline ends. The germline V gene encodes CDR1 SQVTM and CDR2 ANQGSEA. There are 11 residues in the CDR3. The CDR3 nucleotides are TGCAGCGGGGCCTTGAACACTGAAGCTTTCTTT. This codes for CSGALNTEAFF.

V and J are TRBV7-6 and TRBJ2-1; 14 bases agree with TRBD2. Trimming at V came to 4 bases and at J to 5 bases, leaving 7 bases not matched to a gene. This CDR3 is built from 17 residues. The germline gives CDR1 SGHVS, CDR2 FNYEAQ. The CDR3 DNA sequence: TGTGCCAGCAGCTCCATCCCGGGACTAGCGGGAGACAATGAGCAGTTCTTC. Its protein product is CASSSIPGLAGDNEQFF.

The chain links TRBV18 to TRBJ1-1, with D perhaps matching TRBD1 (5 bases). Germline V gene lookup returns CDR1 KGHSH and CDR2 LQKENI. The CDR3 has 13 amino acids. V was clipped by 3 bases and J by 1 base, with 6 bases between them. The CDR3 DNA reads as TGTGCCAGCTCACCGACAGAGAACACTGAAGCTTTCTTT. Residues: CASSPTENTEAFF.

The chain uses TRBV18 and TRBJ2-3; maybe TRBD2 (5 bases). The CDR3 is made up of 14 amino acids. Germline V gene sequence: CDR1 KGHSH, CDR2 LQKENI. The V and J ends lost 1 base and 2 bases respectively, with 7 bases between them. CDR3 residues: CASSPQRSTDTQYF. CDR3 bases: TGTGCCAGCTCACCACAGCGGTCCACAGATACGCAGTATTTT. Supplemented by reference TRBV18 and TRBJ2-3, the full variable domain reads NAGVMQNPRHLVRRRGQEARLRCSPMKGHSHVYWYRQLPEEGLKFMVYLQKENIIDESGMPKERFSAEFPKEGPSILRIQQVVRGDSAAYFCASSPQRSTDTQYFGPGTRLTVL.

The chain has TRBV28 and TRBJ2-3, with D possibly TRBD2 on 6 matching bases. Per germline, CDR1 MDHEN and CDR2 SYDVKM. This CDR3 comprises 15 residues. Trimming left V 6 bases short and J 1 base short, with 14 bases between. CDR3 sequence (DNA): TGTGCCAGCAGGACCTACACGGGAGGCACAGATACGCAGTATTTT. As protein: CASRTYTGGTDTQYF.

The J gene is TRBJ2-3, the V gene TRBV5-1, with 11 bases fitting TRBD2. The germline CDR1 and CDR2 sequences are SGHRS and YFSETQ. Trimming removed 0 bases from V and 6 bases from J; junction bases left unmatched: 3. The CDR3 runs to 15 residues. The DNA for the CDR3 is TGCGCCAGCAGCTTGGTTTCTAGCGGGAGGGATACGCAGTATTTT. Its protein is CASSLVSSGRDTQYF.

This chain links TRBV5-4 with TRBJ2-7, with TRBD2 matching over 7 bases. The trim removed 1 base at V and 7 bases at J, leaving 8 bases unmatched. This CDR3 region has 14 residues. Germline CDR1 is SGHNT and CDR2 is YYREEE (reference sequence). The DNA of the CDR3 is TGTGCCAGCAGCTTGCGGGCGGGGGAGCGGGAGCAGTACTTC. Protein: CASSLRAGEREQYF.

This clone was seen only a few times. The chain recombines TRBV4-1 with TRBJ1-5; D might be TRBD1 (5 bases). The CDR3 extends over 15 amino acids. Per the germline V gene, CDR1 is MGHRA and CDR2 is YSYEKL. V was cut by 0 bases and J by 6 bases, with 12 bases left in between. CDR3 amino acids: CASSQDQDRGQPQHF. The DNA for the CDR3 is TGCGCCAGCAGCCAAGATCAGGATAGGGGTCAGCCCCAGCATTTT.

This sequence joins TRBV7-9 and TRBJ2-1; 10 bases are shared with TRBD1. This CDR3 spans 15 amino acids. The V segment lost 6 bases and the J segment 3 bases; nucleotides outside the gene matches: 5. Germline CDR1 SEHNR, CDR2 FQNEAQ (reference sequence). The CDR3: CASREGTGVYNEQFF. For the CDR3, the DNA is TGTGCCAGCAGGGAAGGGACAGGGGTCTACAATGAGCAGTTCTTC.

The chain has TRBV4-1 and TRBJ2-3; 12 bases are a match to TRBD2. This CDR3 has 15 residues. The germline CDR1 and CDR2 sequences are MGHRA and YSYEKL. Trimming removed 2 bases from V and 5 bases from J; junction bases left unmatched: 2. The CDR3 region is CASSQLAGGIDTQYF. CDR3 in DNA: TGCGCCAGCAGCCAACTAGCGGGAGGGATAGATACGCAGTATTTT.

This chain connects TRBV9 to TRBJ2-5; D may be TRBD2 (6 bases). This CDR3 contains 15 residues. Trimming took 0 bases from V and 5 from J, leaving 14 bases between them. Per the germline V gene, CDR1 is SGDLS and CDR2 is YYNGEE. Written as DNA, the CDR3 is TGTGCCAGCAGCGTAGGAAGTACTAGCCGGGAGACCCAGTACTTC. It encodes CASSVGSTSRETQYF.

V usage is TRBV27 and J usage is TRBJ2-7; D is possibly TRBD1 (6 bases). The CDR3 has 14 residues. V gave up 5 bases and J gave up 3 bases, with 14 bases separating them. The germline CDR1 and CDR2 sequences are MNHEY and SMNVEV (reference sequence). Here the CDR3 DNA reads TGTGCCAGCAGTCTCCGCAGGGGATTCTACGAGCAGTACTTC. Its protein product is CASSLRRGFYEQYF.

Only one count was recorded for this clone. V gene TRBV7-9 combines with J gene TRBJ2-7; D possibly corresponds to TRBD2 (5 bases). V lost 8 bases and J 2 bases, leaving 13 bases between the germline ends. The germline V gene encodes CDR1 SEHNR and CDR2 FQNEAQ (reference sequence). This CDR3 has 13 amino acids. The CDR3 spells CASSLPGAYEQYF. CDR3 nucleotide sequence: TGTGCCAGCTCCCTCCCCGGGGCCTACGAGCAGTACTTC.

This clone occurred a few times. The gene calls are TRBV11-3 and TRBJ2-7, with 9 bases fitting TRBD1. Germline V gene data show CDR1 as SGHNT and CDR2 as YENEEA. The V and J ends lost 4 bases and 4 bases, in that order; junction bases with no gene match: 8. This CDR3 comprises 15 residues. CDR3 loop: CASSSFDRGEYEQYF. CDR3 in DNA: TGTGCCAGCAGCTCATTCGACAGGGGGGAATACGAGCAGTACTTC.

This clone was seen once. The chain carries TRBV19 and TRBJ1-6, with a possible D match to TRBD1 (5 bases). The germline V gene encodes CDR1 LNHDA and CDR2 SQIVND (reference sequence). V was shortened by 10 bases and J by 3 bases, with 16 bases between the two germline ends. The CDR3 covers 15 residues. DNA for the CDR3: TGTGCCACCACTTCGCGGGACTTCTATAATTCACCCCTCCACTTT. It specifies CATTSRDFYNSPLHF.

The chain uses TRBV7-9 and TRBJ2-3, with D possibly TRBD2 on 5 matching bases. The CDR3 consists of 17 residues. CDR1 is SEHNR, CDR2 FQNEAQ, per germline (reference sequence). V was cut by 1 base and J by 0 bases, with 14 bases left in between. As DNA, the CDR3 is TGTGCCAGCAGCTTAGTTTCGGGATCGACTAGCACAGATACGCAGTATTTT. Amino acids: CASSLVSGSTSTDTQYF.

This chain connects TRBV6-6 to TRBJ2-1; TRBD2 aligns across 11 bases. Germline loops: CDR1 MNHNY, CDR2 SVGAGI (reference sequence). The CDR3 is 20 amino acids. The junction had 18 bases not matched to a gene; V was cut back by 5 bases and J by 3 bases. As DNA, the CDR3 is TGTGCCAGCAGTCCGGACAGGAGCAGATGGACTAGCGGGTTCTACAATGAGCAGTTCTTC. Amino acids: CASSPDRSRWTSGFYNEQFF.

The V and J genes are TRBV30 and TRBJ2-7; TRBD1 matches at 7 bases. The CDR3 loop spans 15 amino acids. The V segment lost 1 base and the J segment 4 bases; nucleotides outside the gene matches: 10. Germline assignment: CDR1 GTSNPN and CDR2 SVGIG (reference sequence). The CDR3, as DNA: TGTGCCTGGAGTGGAGACAGGGTGGCGAAGTACGAGCAGTACTTC. It translates to CAWSGDRVAKYEQYF. Full variable domain (missing parts from reference TRBV30 and TRBJ2-7): SQTIHQWPATLVQPVGSPLSLECTVEGTSNPNLYWYRQAAGRGLQLLFYSVGIGQISSEVPQNLSASRPQDRQFILSSKKLLLSDSGFYLCAWSGDRVAKYEQYFGPGTRLTVT.

This chain links TRBV3-1 (or the pseudogene TRBV3-2) with TRBJ1-1; D ambiguous. The ends were cut back, 5 bases at V and 3 bases at J, with 4 bases in the middle. The CDR3 runs to 11 residues. Germline V lookup: CDR1 LGHDT, CDR2 YNNKEL (reference sequence). CDR3: CASSSYTEAFF. CDR3 nucleotides: TGTGCCAGCAGCTCTTACACTGAAGCTTTCTTT.

The chain carries TRBV2 and TRBJ2-1, with TRBD2 identical over 7 bases. The CDR3 extends over 14 amino acids. Losses at the gene ends were 3 bases for V and 8 bases for J; bases not matched to a gene: 7. From germline, CDR1 is SNHLY and CDR2 FYNNEI. The CDR3 loop is CASSEGRRGDEQFF. The CDR3 nucleotides read TGTGCCAGCAGTGAGGGACGTCGGGGGGATGAGCAGTTCTTC.

This clone turned up a few times. The V and J genes are TRBV20-1 and TRBJ1-5; no reliable D call. Trimming removed 3 bases at V and 5 bases at J, with 17 bases between. Germline values: CDR1 DFQATT, CDR2 SNEGSKA (reference sequence). This CDR3 spans 15 amino acids. CDR3 region: CSASSVRGRDQPQHF. The CDR3 coding sequence is TGCAGTGCTAGTAGCGTCCGGGGTCGAGATCAGCCCCAGCATTTT.

The V and J genes are TRBV27 and TRBJ1-3, with a possible D match to TRBD1 (5 bases). Germline values: CDR1 MNHEY, CDR2 SMNVEV (reference sequence). The CDR3 is 15 residues long. V was cut by 0 bases and J by 1 base, with 7 bases left in between. The CDR3 region has the DNA TGTGCCAGCAGTTTATCCGGGGGGTCTGGAAACACCATATATTTT. Encoded protein: CASSLSGGSGNTIYF.

The chain links TRBV14 to TRBJ2-1; no firm D call. V was trimmed by 0 bases and J by 9 bases, leaving 6 bases between them. CDR1 is SGHDN, CDR2 FVKESK, per germline. This CDR3 region has 12 residues. CDR3: CASSQDWAEQFF. CDR3 coding DNA: TGTGCCAGCAGCCAAGATTGGGCTGAGCAGTTCTTC. Supplemented by reference TRBV14 and TRBJ2-1, the full variable domain reads EAGVTQFPSHSVIEKGQTVTLRCDPISGHDNLYWYRRVMGKEIKFLLHFVKESKQDESGMPNNRFLAERTGGTYSTLKVQPAELEDSGVYFCASSQDWAEQFFGPGTRLTVL.